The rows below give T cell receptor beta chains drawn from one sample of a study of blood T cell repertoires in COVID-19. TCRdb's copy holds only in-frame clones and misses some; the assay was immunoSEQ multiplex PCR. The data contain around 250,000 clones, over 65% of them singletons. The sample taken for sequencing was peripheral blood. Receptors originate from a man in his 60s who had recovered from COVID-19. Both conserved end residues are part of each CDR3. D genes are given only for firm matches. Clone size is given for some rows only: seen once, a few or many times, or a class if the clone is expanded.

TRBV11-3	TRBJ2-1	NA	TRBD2	TGTGCCAGCAGCTTAGCGGGAGGTGGCAATGAGCAGTTCTTC	CASSLAGGGNEQFF
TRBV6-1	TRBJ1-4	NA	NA	TGTGCCAGCAGTGAAGCTGGGTGGTACAGGGAAAAACTGTTTTTT	CASSEAGWYREKLFF
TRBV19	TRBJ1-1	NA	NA	TGTGCCAGTAGTATCGCCCACGGGGGGTCGGGCACTGAAGCTTTCTTT	CASSIAHGGSGTEAFF
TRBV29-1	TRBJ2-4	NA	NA	TGCAGCGTTGAAAGGATAGCAGCCAAAAACATTCAGTACTTC	CSVERIAAKNIQYF
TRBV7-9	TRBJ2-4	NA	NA	TGTGCCAGCAGCTTAGAAGGGGAAAACATTCAGTACTTC	CASSLEGENIQYF
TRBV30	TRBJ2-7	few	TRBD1	TGTGCCTGGAGTAGACAGGGGCCCCCCGAGCAGTACTTC	CAWSRQGPPEQYF
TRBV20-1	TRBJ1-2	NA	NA	TGCAGTGCTAGAGCGGAGGATGGCTACACCTTC	CSARAEDGYTF
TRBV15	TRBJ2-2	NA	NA	TGTGCCACCAGCAGAGTACGGGAGAATCTCGGGGAGCTGTTTTTT	CATSRVRENLGELFF
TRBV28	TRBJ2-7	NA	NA	TGTGCCAGCACCCCCAGCGGGCCCAGCTCCTACGAGCAGTACTTC	CASTPSGPSSYEQYF
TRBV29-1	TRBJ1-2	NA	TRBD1	TGCAGCGTGTCTAGGACAGGGAATGATGGCTACACCTTC	CSVSRTGNDGYTF
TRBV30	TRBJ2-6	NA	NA	TGTGCCTGGAGTGTAGGCCAGGGGAGGGTGACTGGGGCCAACGTCCTGACTTTC	CAWSVGQGRVTGANVLTF
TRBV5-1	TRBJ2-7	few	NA	TGCGCCAGCAGCTCTGACAGATCCCTTTACGAGCAGTACTTC	CASSSDRSLYEQYF
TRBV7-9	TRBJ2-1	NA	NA	TGTGCCAGCAGCTTACCAACCGGGACACTTTACAATGAGCAGTTCTTC	CASSLPTGTLYNEQFF
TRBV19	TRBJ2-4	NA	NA	TGTGCCAGTAGTTCTAATCCAAACATTCAGTACTTC	CASSSNPNIQYF
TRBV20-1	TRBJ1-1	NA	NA	TGCAGTGCTAGTCGGGGGACTAATTCTGAAGCTTTCTTT	CSASRGTNSEAFF
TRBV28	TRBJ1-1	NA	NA	TGTGCCAGCAGTTTCCCCACAGGCAAGCACACTGAAGCTTTCTTT	CASSFPTGKHTEAFF
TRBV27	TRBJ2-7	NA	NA	TGTGCCAGTTGGCGGAGTGGGGAGCAGTACTTC	CASWRSGEQYF
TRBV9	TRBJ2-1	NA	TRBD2	TGTGCCAGCAGCGCCGGGACTAGCGGGAGTATTGGGCATGAGCAGTTCTTC	CASSAGTSGSIGHEQFF
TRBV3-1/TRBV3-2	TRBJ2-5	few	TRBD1	TGTGCCAGCAGCCTCCGGACAGGGGGCTTGGAGACCCAGTACTTC	CASSLRTGGLETQYF
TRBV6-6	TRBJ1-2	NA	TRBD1	TGTGCCAGCAGTTTCGGGACAGGGGGTGGTTATGGCTACACCTTC	CASSFGTGGGYGYTF
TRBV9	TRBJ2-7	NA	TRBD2	TGTGCCAGCAGCGTAGGGGCGGGGACTAGCGTGTACGAGCAGTACTTC	CASSVGAGTSVYEQYF
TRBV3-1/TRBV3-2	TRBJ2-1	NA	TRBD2	TGTGCCAGCAGCCAAGAACCTAGCGGGAGTTGGAATGAGCAGTTCTTC	CASSQEPSGSWNEQFF
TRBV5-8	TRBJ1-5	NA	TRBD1	TGTGCCAGCAGCTTGGTCAGGGGGGATCAGCCCCAGCATTTT	CASSLVRGDQPQHF
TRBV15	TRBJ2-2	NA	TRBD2	TGTGCCACCCTACCAGCGGGAGGAAACACCGGGGAGCTGTTTTTT	CATLPAGGNTGELFF
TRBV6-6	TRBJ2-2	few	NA	TGTGCCAGCCGGGCGGGGCGGAACACCGGGGAGCTGTTTTTT	CASRAGRNTGELFF
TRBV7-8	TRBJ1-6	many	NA	TGTGCCAGCTCCTTGGTTAGGGGCAATTCACCCCTCCACTTT	CASSLVRGNSPLHF
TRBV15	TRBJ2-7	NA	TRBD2	TGTGCCACCAGCAGAGCCTTAGCGGGAGCTGGCGAGCAGTACTTC	CATSRALAGAGEQYF
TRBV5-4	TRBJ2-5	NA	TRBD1	TGTGCCAGCAGCGCGACAGGGGGAGGCGGAGAGACCCAGTACTTC	CASSATGGGGETQYF
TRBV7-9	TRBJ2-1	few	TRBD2	TGTGCCAGCAGCCCCGAACTAGCGGGGAACAATGAGCAGTTCTTC	CASSPELAGNNEQFF
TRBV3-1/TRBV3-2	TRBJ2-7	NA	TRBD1	TGTGCCAGCAGCCACCGTGCCGGGACAGGGCCGGGGGAGCAGTACTTC	CASSHRAGTGPGEQYF
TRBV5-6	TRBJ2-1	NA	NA	TGTGCCAGCAGCTTGCTACGCGGAAACAATGAGCAGTTCTTC	CASSLLRGNNEQFF
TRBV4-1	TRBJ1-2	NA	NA	TGCGCCAGCAGCCAAGGAGTGGGAGTATATGGCTACACCTTC	CASSQGVGVYGYTF
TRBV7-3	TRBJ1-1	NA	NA	TGTGCCAGCAAAGGAGGCCCAGGGGACACTGAAGCTTTCTTT	CASKGGPGDTEAFF
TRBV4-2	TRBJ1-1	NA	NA	TGTGCCAGCAGGAGGGCGGGATCTGAAGCTTTCTTT	CASRRAGSEAFF
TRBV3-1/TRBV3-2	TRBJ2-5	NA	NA	TGTGCCAGCAGCCAAGGGCAGGGTGGGACTGAGACCCAGTACTTC	CASSQGQGGTETQYF
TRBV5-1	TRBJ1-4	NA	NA	TGCGCCAGCAGCCCGCAGGGGACTAATGAAAAACTGTTTTTT	CASSPQGTNEKLFF
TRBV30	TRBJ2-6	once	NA	TGTGCCTGGAGTTTACAGGGATTCTCTTTTGGGGCCAACGTCCTGACTTTC	CAWSLQGFSFGANVLTF
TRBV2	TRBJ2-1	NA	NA	TGTGCCAGCAGCCGAGGCAGAGCGATGTCCTACAATGAGCAGTTCTTC	CASSRGRAMSYNEQFF
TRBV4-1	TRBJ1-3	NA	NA	TGCGCCAGCAGCCAATTGGGCCTTGGCGGAAACACCATATATTTT	CASSQLGLGGNTIYF
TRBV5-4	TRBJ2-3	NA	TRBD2	TGTGCCAGCAGCTTGGAACTAGCGGTTAGCACAGATACGCAGTATTTT	CASSLELAVSTDTQYF
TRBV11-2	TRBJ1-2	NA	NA	TGTGCCAGCAGCCCCCAGACAGGACGATATGGCTACACCTTC	CASSPQTGRYGYTF
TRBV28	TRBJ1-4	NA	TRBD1	TGTGCCATCGGACAGGGGAATAATGAAAAACTGTTTTTT	CAIGQGNNEKLFF
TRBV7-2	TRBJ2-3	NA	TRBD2	TGTGCCAGCAGCGCGGCAGCGGGGGCAGATACGCAGTATTTT	CASSAAAGADTQYF
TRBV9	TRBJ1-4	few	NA	TGTGCCAGCAGCGTAGGACTGGGAGTAAATGAAAAACTGTTTTTT	CASSVGLGVNEKLFF